The clone carrying this T cell receptor beta chain was detected a few times. Its specificity is not known. These data are taken from a study of T cell repertoires in cytomegalovirus infection. As for the study in general: Use of recently identified HLA-C-restricted and well-studied HLA-B-restricted CMV epitopes was part of the study. Indications came from public TCR beta signatures; they pointed to CMV infection and to a matching HLA type. General study results and limits: Clonotypes of TCR beta that were HLA-C-restricted and CMV-specific dominated the ex vivo response. Pooled public TCR beta family frequency picked out CMV carriers with the relevant HLA.

TCRdb itself ran the reads through MiXCR, one entry per CDR3 protein. Among 750,000 to 900,000 distinct CDR3 sequences listed, roughly 28% were seen once. Deletions cut 0 bases from V and 0 bases from J, with 10 bases between. Germline CDR1 reads SGDLS; CDR2 reads YYNGEE. The CDR3 totals 16 residues. The sequences come from cultured CD8+ T cells from PBMCs, collected from culture after CMV antigen stimulation. This TCR came from a human donor in good health (CMV status not recorded). Some clones in this sample may be carry-over from other donors' samples. The V call is TRBV9, the J call TRBJ2-1, with D possibly TRBD2 on 7 matching bases. The CDR3 spells CASSVGGGASYNEQFF. Here the CDR3 DNA reads TGTGCCAGCAGCGTAGGAGGGGGGGCCTCCTACAATGAGCAGTTCTTC.